This TCR beta chain originates from a study of OX40 agonist ivuxolimab in advanced cancers. Study background: The dose-escalation cohort had hepatocellular carcinoma, melanoma, renal cell or head and neck cancer.

Trimming shortened V by 10 bases and J by 0 bases, and 24 bases separated the two germline ends. The length of the CDR3 is 18 residues. Autoimmune disease history or systemic immunosuppression disqualified patients. Blood sampling was done at baseline, cycle 4 day 1, and cycle 7 day 1. The method was immunoSEQ multiplex PCR; TCRdb's version includes in-frame clones alone and lacks a portion of them. The sample gives 65,000 to 85,000 clones, over 85% of which show up once; roughly 0.18% is in the top ten. The sequenced sample was CD4+ or CD8+ T cells sorted from blood, obtained in a trial of the OX40 agonist ivuxolimab. This receptor was identified in an adult with an advanced solid tumor such as melanoma, head and neck, liver or kidney cancer. V is TRBV23-1 and J is TRBJ1-4, with D unresolved. TRBV23-1 has ORF status, its function being uncertain. CDR3 sequence reads: CATSPRRREIATNEKLFF. DNA for the CDR3: TGCGCCACCTCACCACGTCGCCGGGAAATTGCAACTAATGAAAAACTGTTTTTT.